The 32 T cell receptor beta chains below all came from one sample that was sequenced in a study of T cell repertoires in cytomegalovirus infection. Antigens for these TCRs are unknown. TCRdb independently ran MiXCR on the reads; one entry per CDR3 protein. The repertoire has some 130,000 distinct CDR3 sequences, roughly a quarter of them found once; the top ten carry 30% to 40%. The sequenced sample consisted of PBMCs, sequenced either directly or after in vitro stimulation (not recorded which). The receptors come from a human donor in good health (CMV status not recorded). Some clones in this sample may be carry-over from other donors' samples.

This clonotype has ten or more counts. The chain combines TRBV24-1 with TRBJ1-2; D is unclear. V dropped 3 bases and J dropped 6 bases, with 16 bases sitting between them. In germline, CDR1 is KGHDR, CDR2 SFDVKD. The length of the CDR3 is 15 residues. The CDR3 spells CATSDPTGNWNGYTF. CDR3 nucleotide sequence: TGTGCCACCAGTGATCCTACCGGGAATTGGAATGGCTACACCTTC.

In the case of this clonotype: The junction and the germline gene differ at one end; a read error may be behind it. The V and J genes are TRBV7-6 and TRBJ2-5; unclear D gene. Germline V gene data show CDR1 as SGHVS and CDR2 as FNYEAQ. The CDR3 loop spans 15 amino acids. The CDR3 DNA sequence: TGTGCCAGCGGCTTAAATTTGGCCCTCCAAGAGACCCAGTACTTC. The encoded protein is CASGLNLALQETQYF.

The V call is TRBV4-1, the J call TRBJ1-1, with D uncertain. V lost 7 bases and J 6 bases, leaving 15 bases between the germline ends. The CDR3 consists of 13 residues. The V gene's germline CDR1 is MGHRA and CDR2 YSYEKL. The CDR3 DNA follows: TGCGCCAGCACCCCCCGCGGGGTAGCTGAAGCTTTCTTT. Protein product: CASTPRGVAEAFF.

This clonotype turned up a few times. The J gene is TRBJ2-3, the V gene TRBV7-8, with D possibly being TRBD1 (5 bases). V shed 5 bases and J shed 4 bases, with 19 bases lying between them. Germline-derived CDR1 and CDR2 are SGHVS and FQNEAQ. This CDR3 comprises 16 residues. CDR3 protein: CASSLSSGSVADTQYF. The DNA of the CDR3 is TGTGCCAGCAGCCTATCTTCAGGGTCGGTTGCAGATACGCAGTATTTT.

The chain employs TRBV28 and TRBJ1-2; 7 nucleotides line up with TRBD1. V lost 7 bases and J lost 4; bases outside the gene matches: 6. The V gene's germline CDR1 is MDHEN and CDR2 SYDVKM. The CDR3 contains 13 residues. The CDR3 DNA is TGTGCCAGCAACACCGGGACAGCCTATGGCTACACCTTC. This codes for CASNTGTAYGYTF.

This clonotype was seen a few times. The chain has TRBV4-3 and TRBJ2-7; TRBD2 agrees at 11 bases. Germline lookup yields CDR1 LGHNA and CDR2 YSLEER. V was pared by 4 bases and J by 6 bases, with 5 bases of the junction left unmatched. The CDR3 spans 14 residues. The CDR3 sequence is CASSRTSGSGEQYF. The CDR3 DNA is TGCGCCAGCAGCCGAACTAGCGGGAGCGGCGAGCAGTACTTC.

This clonotype was counted many times. This chain uses TRBV7-3 with TRBJ2-1; D not certain. CDR1 SGHTA and CDR2 FQGTGA come from the germline V gene. V was clipped by 5 bases and J by 6 bases, with 14 bases between them. The CDR3 extends over 14 amino acids. Here the CDR3 DNA reads TGTGCCAGCAGCCAACCCGGTGCAAGCAATGAGCAGTTCTTC. Translation gives CASSQPGASNEQFF.

Here the CDR3 reads CASSLELPAEQYV. DNA for the CDR3: TGTGCCAGCAGCTTAGAACTGCCGGCCGAGCAGTACGTC. The rearrangement links TRBV7-2 to TRBJ2-7; D remains unclear. This CDR3 contains 13 residues. Germline values: CDR1 SGHTA, CDR2 FQGNSA. V was clipped by 1 base and J by 6 bases, with 10 bases between them.

A note on this clonotype: It may be a read error: a sequence one base away is much more abundant. The gene calls are TRBV11-2 and TRBJ2-4; D is tentatively TRBD1 or TRBD2 (5 bases each). Trimming took off 4 bases at V and 3 bases at J, with 22 bases between the two ends. Germline loops: CDR1 SGHAT, CDR2 FQNNGV. The CDR3 is 18 residues long. CDR3 loop: CASSYRTGPGLDKNIQYF. CDR3 bases: TGTGCCAGCAGCTACCGCACGGGACCCGGCCTCGACAAAAACATTCAGTACTTC. The full variable domain, in which reference TRBV11-2 and TRBJ2-4 provide the parts outside the CDR3, is EAGVAQSPRYKIIEKRQSVAFWCNPISGHATLYWYQQILGQGPKLLIQFQNNGVVDDSQLPKDRFSAERLKGVDSTLKIQPAKLEDSAVYLCASSYRTGPGLDKNIQYFGAGTRLSVL.

This clonotype was picked up many times. The rearrangement links TRBV20-1 to TRBJ2-7; weak D call: TRBD2 (6 bases). The CDR3 spans 14 residues. Per germline, CDR1 DFQATT and CDR2 SNEGSKA (reference sequence). Trimming stripped 1 base from V and 0 bases from J, with 10 bases between. DNA of the CDR3: TGCAGTGCTAGAGGGGAGGAAAGCTCCTACGAGCAGTACTTC. It yields the protein CSARGEESSYEQYF.

This clonotype was recorded a few times. The rearrangement joins TRBV7-2 to TRBJ2-1; TRBD1 aligns across 7 bases. The CDR3 runs 15 residues. Looked up from germline, CDR1 is SGHTA and CDR2 is FQGNSA. Trimming cost V 2 bases and J 5 bases; bases outside gene matches: 6. The CDR3 loop is CASSLLYRGHNEQFF. The CDR3 DNA reads TGTGCCAGCAGCTTACTGTACAGGGGCCACAATGAGCAGTTCTTC.

This chain joins TRBV7-6 and TRBJ2-1; 7 bases map to TRBD1. CDR3 size: 12 residues. With V trimmed by 5 bases and J by 7 bases, 2 bases remained unmatched. Germline CDR1 and CDR2: SGHVS and FNYEAQ. The CDR3 spells CASSPQGNEQFF. The CDR3 coding sequence is TGTGCCAGCAGCCCACAGGGGAATGAGCAGTTCTTC.

This chain joins TRBV18 and TRBJ2-1, with TRBD2 identical over 8 bases. The junction had 10 bases not matched to a gene; V was cut back by 8 bases and J by 7 bases. CDR3 length: 14 amino acids. Germline V lookup: CDR1 KGHSH, CDR2 LQKENI. The CDR3 bases are TGTGCCAGCAGCACTAGCGGTCCCGGGAATGAGCAGTTCTTC. Its translation: CASSTSGPGNEQFF.

Points on this clonotype: This may be a read error: a much more frequent sequence differs by one nucleotide. This is likely a read error, given that the CDR3 carries no conserved phenylalanine or tryptophan at its end. This sequence joins TRBV6-1 and TRBJ1-5, with TRBD1 identical over 7 bases. The CDR3 has 14 amino acids. The V and J ends lost 7 bases and 1 base, in that order; junction bases with no gene match: 4. The germline V gene encodes CDR1 MNHNS and CDR2 SASEGT. CDR3 loop: CASTLTGSNQPQHL. CDR3 in DNA: TGTGCCAGCACCTTGACAGGGAGCAATCAGCCCCAGCATCTT.

This clonotype was seen more than once but under ten times. The V and J genes are TRBV6-5 and TRBJ2-5; the D is unclear. The CDR3 runs 15 residues. Germline assignment: CDR1 MNHEY and CDR2 SVGAGI. Trimming removed 0 bases from V and 2 bases from J, with 10 bases in between. The CDR3 loop is CASSYSIMEQETQYF. The CDR3 DNA sequence: TGTGCCAGCAGTTACTCGATCATGGAGCAAGAGACCCAGTACTTC.

This clonotype was counted between two and nine times. The chain carries TRBV7-3 and TRBJ2-3, with TRBD2 identical over 7 bases. Trimming took 5 bases from V and 6 from J; bases not matched to a gene: 5. CDR1 SGHTA and CDR2 FQGTGA come from the germline V gene. This CDR3 has 13 amino acids. CDR3 protein: CASSKAGMDTQYF. The DNA for the CDR3 is TGTGCCAGCAGCAAAGCGGGAATGGATACGCAGTATTTT. The full variable domain, completed using reference TRBV7-3 and TRBJ2-3, is GAGVSQTPSNKVTEKGKYVELRCDPISGHTALYWYRQSLGQGPEFLIYFQGTGAADDSGLPNDRFFAVRPEGSVSTLKIQRTERGDSAVYLCASSKAGMDTQYFGPGTRLTVL.

This clonotype was counted ten times or more. The chain has TRBV7-2 and TRBJ1-2, with a weak D call TRBD1 (6 bases). Germline CDR1 and CDR2: SGHTA and FQGNSA. Trimming pared 5 bases from V and 14 bases from J, leaving 18 bases between. The CDR3 totals 12 residues. CDR3 nucleotide sequence: TGTGCCAGCAGCCTATCGGACAGCCAAGGGACCTTC. Its protein is CASSLSDSQGTF.

This clonotype has at least ten counts. A much more abundant neighbour one base away suggests this may be a read error. This chain links TRBV7-6 with TRBJ2-3; D remains ambiguous. The CDR3 covers 12 residues. CDR1 and CDR2 (germline): SGHVS, FNYEAQ. Trimming took off 4 bases at V and 2 bases at J, with 4 bases between the two ends. CDR3 amino acids: CASSWITDTQYF. The CDR3 DNA reads TGTGCCAGCAGCTGGATCACAGATACGCAGTATTTT.

The chain combines TRBV30 with TRBJ2-5; TRBD2 matches at 9 bases. From germline, CDR1 is GTSNPN and CDR2 SVGIG (reference sequence). There are 15 residues in the CDR3. The trim removed 4 bases at V and 5 bases at J, leaving 11 bases unmatched. CDR3 sequence reads: CAWTPGASGTETQYF. CDR3 coding DNA: TGTGCCTGGACCCCCGGGGCTAGCGGGACGGAGACCCAGTACTTC. Complete variable domain (other parts from reference TRBV30 and TRBJ2-5): SQTIHQWPATLVQPVGSPLSLECTVEGTSNPNLYWYRQAAGRGLQLLFYSVGIGQISSEVPQNLSASRPQDRQFILSSKKLLLSDSGFYLCAWTPGASGTETQYFGPGTRLLVL.

This clonotype was counted many times. The genes are TRBV19 and TRBJ2-3; D ambiguous. V was cut by 3 bases and J by 3 bases, with 7 bases left in between. Per germline, CDR1 LNHDA and CDR2 SQIVND (reference sequence). This CDR3 is 13 amino acids long. CDR3 bases: TGTGCCAGTAGTATGGTACGAACAGATACGCAGTATTTT. Translating gives CASSMVRTDTQYF.

The sample holds many counts of this clonotype. V is TRBV7-2 and J is TRBJ2-1; 9 bases are shared with TRBD2. CDR3 length: 14 residues. Germline V lookup: CDR1 SGHTA, CDR2 FQGNSA. V dropped 5 bases and J dropped 9; count of bases not matched to a gene: 8. CDR3 in amino acids: CASSQIAGAGEQFF. Here the CDR3 DNA reads TGTGCCAGCAGCCAAATAGCGGGAGCAGGTGAGCAGTTCTTC.

In this sample, this clonotype turned up many times. This chain connects TRBV6-1 to TRBJ2-1; TRBD2 aligns across 11 bases. V gave up 1 base and J gave up 12 bases; unmatched junction bases: 8. The CDR3 spans 15 residues. Germline CDR1 reads MNHNS; CDR2 reads SASEGT. CDR3 bases: TGTGCCAGCAGTGAAGTACTAGCGGGAGTGGGATTGCAGTTCTTC. Translating gives CASSEVLAGVGLQFF.

Only a few counts were recorded for this clonotype. V usage is TRBV10-3 and J usage is TRBJ1-6; D gene uncertain. This CDR3 contains 16 residues. The V gene lost 4 bases and the J gene lost 0 bases, with 10 bases spanning the gap. From germline, CDR1 is ENHRY and CDR2 SYGVKD. The CDR3: CAISGGRGSYNSPLHF. The CDR3 coding sequence is TGTGCCATCAGTGGCGGGCGAGGCTCCTATAATTCACCCCTCCACTTT.

The chain employs TRBV4-1 and TRBJ1-1; maybe TRBD1 (6 bases). CDR1 and CDR2 (germline): MGHRA, YSYEKL. Trimming removed 7 bases from V and 1 base from J, with 16 bases in between. The CDR3 is 15 residues long. DNA for the CDR3: TGCGCCAGCAAACCTCAGGGGCCGGGGAACACTGAAGCTTTCTTT. Translated: CASKPQGPGNTEAFF.

In its sample, this clonotype was seen many times. The V and J genes are TRBV7-2 and TRBJ2-7; unclear D gene. Germline V CDR1 and CDR2: SGHTA, FQGNSA. The CDR3 covers 13 residues. V lost 5 bases to trimming and J lost 5 bases, with 13 bases between them. CDR3 DNA: TGTGCCAGCAGCATTACCGGCAACCACGAGCAGTACGTC. Its protein product is CASSITGNHEQYV.

This clonotype was counted between two and nine times. V and J are TRBV7-8 and TRBJ2-3; tentatively, D is TRBD2 (6 bases). Germline CDR1 is SGHVS and CDR2 is FQNEAQ. The CDR3 extends over 16 amino acids. Trimming removed 5 bases at V and 4 bases at J, with 19 bases between. CDR3 sequence: CASSPRRGPGADTQYF. In DNA form, the CDR3 reads TGTGCCAGCAGCCCACGACGGGGCCCGGGGGCAGATACGCAGTATTTT.

The rearrangement uses TRBV7-8 and TRBJ2-7; 8 bases align to TRBD2. The trim removed 0 bases at V and 1 base at J, leaving 8 bases unmatched. Germline V gene sequence: CDR1 SGHVS, CDR2 FQNEAQ. The CDR3 is 17 residues long. For the CDR3, the DNA is TGTGCCAGCAGCTTAGCGAGCGGGGGAGGCTATTCCTACGAGCAGTACTTC. Its protein is CASSLASGGGYSYEQYF.

This clonotype was seen more than once but under ten times. This rearrangement joins TRBV28 to TRBJ2-3; 12 nucleotides agree with TRBD2. With V trimmed by 4 bases and J by 6 bases, 5 bases remained unmatched. Germline CDR1 MDHEN, CDR2 SYDVKM. This CDR3 spans 15 amino acids. The CDR3 nucleotides are TGTGCCAGCAGTTCGACTAGCGGGAGACGGGATACGCAGTATTTT. As protein: CASSSTSGRRDTQYF.

Written as DNA, the CDR3 is TGTGCCAGCAGCGAGGGACTGGGTGGAAAACTGTTTTTT. Amino acid sequence: CASSEGLGGKLFF. J is TRBJ1-4 and V is TRBV7-9; D is perhaps TRBD1 (5 bases). Germline V gene lookup returns CDR1 SEHNR and CDR2 FQNEAQ (reference sequence). The CDR3 extends over 13 amino acids. The V end was cut by 5 bases, the J end by 10 bases, with 14 bases between.

This clonotype was seen ten or more times. CDR3 sequence reads: CASSRGYLYGYTF. The CDR3 DNA follows: TGTGCCAGCAGCCGAGGATACCTCTATGGCTACACCTTC. The rearrangement joins TRBV7-2 to TRBJ1-2; D unclear. There are 13 residues in the CDR3. The V and J ends lost 5 bases and 4 bases respectively, with 11 bases between them. Germline CDR1 and CDR2: SGHTA and FQGNSA.

The chain has TRBV7-2 and TRBJ2-7; 7 bases fit TRBD2. The V gene's germline CDR1 is SGHTA and CDR2 FQGNSA. Losses at the gene ends were 4 bases for V and 4 bases for J; bases not matched to a gene: 10. This CDR3 spans 15 amino acids. The CDR3 nucleotides read TGTGCCAGCAGCTCTCACCTCAGCGGGAATTACGAGCAGTACTTC. Translation gives CASSSHLSGNYEQYF.

The chain recombines TRBV6-2 or TRBV6-3 with TRBJ2-3; 14 bases are a match to TRBD2. Germline assignment: CDR1 MNHEY and CDR2 SVGEGT. Trimming cost V 4 bases and J 4 bases; bases outside gene matches: 4. This CDR3 is 16 amino acids long. The CDR3 here is CASSSGLAGGSDTQYF. DNA of the CDR3: TGTGCCAGCAGTTCCGGACTAGCGGGAGGCTCAGATACGCAGTATTTT.